This TCR beta chain came from a study of CD8 T cells in ankylosing spondylitis. Findings of the study overall: Roughly eight highly homologous variants formed a TCR beta motif that appeared characteristic of ankylosing spondylitis blood.

This clonotype appeared a few times. Antigen: not known. TCRdb analysed the 5' RACE reads with MiXCR anew, one entry per CDR3 protein. Of roughly 220,000 distinct CDR3 sequences listed, about 18% were seen once; the top ten hold about 44%. The length of the CDR3 is 13 residues. V was trimmed by 11 bases and J by 3 bases, leaving 15 bases between them. Germline V gene data show CDR1 as MNHNS and CDR2 as SASEGT. This sequence originates from a male donor with ankylosing spondylitis. The sample taken for sequencing was blood, either unsorted or a sorted T cell fraction (not recorded which). V is TRBV6-1 and J is TRBJ2-3; the D is unclear. The CDR3 sequence: CASGPPNTDTQYF. CDR3 bases: TGTGCCTCTGGACCCCCGAATACAGATACGCAGTATTTT.